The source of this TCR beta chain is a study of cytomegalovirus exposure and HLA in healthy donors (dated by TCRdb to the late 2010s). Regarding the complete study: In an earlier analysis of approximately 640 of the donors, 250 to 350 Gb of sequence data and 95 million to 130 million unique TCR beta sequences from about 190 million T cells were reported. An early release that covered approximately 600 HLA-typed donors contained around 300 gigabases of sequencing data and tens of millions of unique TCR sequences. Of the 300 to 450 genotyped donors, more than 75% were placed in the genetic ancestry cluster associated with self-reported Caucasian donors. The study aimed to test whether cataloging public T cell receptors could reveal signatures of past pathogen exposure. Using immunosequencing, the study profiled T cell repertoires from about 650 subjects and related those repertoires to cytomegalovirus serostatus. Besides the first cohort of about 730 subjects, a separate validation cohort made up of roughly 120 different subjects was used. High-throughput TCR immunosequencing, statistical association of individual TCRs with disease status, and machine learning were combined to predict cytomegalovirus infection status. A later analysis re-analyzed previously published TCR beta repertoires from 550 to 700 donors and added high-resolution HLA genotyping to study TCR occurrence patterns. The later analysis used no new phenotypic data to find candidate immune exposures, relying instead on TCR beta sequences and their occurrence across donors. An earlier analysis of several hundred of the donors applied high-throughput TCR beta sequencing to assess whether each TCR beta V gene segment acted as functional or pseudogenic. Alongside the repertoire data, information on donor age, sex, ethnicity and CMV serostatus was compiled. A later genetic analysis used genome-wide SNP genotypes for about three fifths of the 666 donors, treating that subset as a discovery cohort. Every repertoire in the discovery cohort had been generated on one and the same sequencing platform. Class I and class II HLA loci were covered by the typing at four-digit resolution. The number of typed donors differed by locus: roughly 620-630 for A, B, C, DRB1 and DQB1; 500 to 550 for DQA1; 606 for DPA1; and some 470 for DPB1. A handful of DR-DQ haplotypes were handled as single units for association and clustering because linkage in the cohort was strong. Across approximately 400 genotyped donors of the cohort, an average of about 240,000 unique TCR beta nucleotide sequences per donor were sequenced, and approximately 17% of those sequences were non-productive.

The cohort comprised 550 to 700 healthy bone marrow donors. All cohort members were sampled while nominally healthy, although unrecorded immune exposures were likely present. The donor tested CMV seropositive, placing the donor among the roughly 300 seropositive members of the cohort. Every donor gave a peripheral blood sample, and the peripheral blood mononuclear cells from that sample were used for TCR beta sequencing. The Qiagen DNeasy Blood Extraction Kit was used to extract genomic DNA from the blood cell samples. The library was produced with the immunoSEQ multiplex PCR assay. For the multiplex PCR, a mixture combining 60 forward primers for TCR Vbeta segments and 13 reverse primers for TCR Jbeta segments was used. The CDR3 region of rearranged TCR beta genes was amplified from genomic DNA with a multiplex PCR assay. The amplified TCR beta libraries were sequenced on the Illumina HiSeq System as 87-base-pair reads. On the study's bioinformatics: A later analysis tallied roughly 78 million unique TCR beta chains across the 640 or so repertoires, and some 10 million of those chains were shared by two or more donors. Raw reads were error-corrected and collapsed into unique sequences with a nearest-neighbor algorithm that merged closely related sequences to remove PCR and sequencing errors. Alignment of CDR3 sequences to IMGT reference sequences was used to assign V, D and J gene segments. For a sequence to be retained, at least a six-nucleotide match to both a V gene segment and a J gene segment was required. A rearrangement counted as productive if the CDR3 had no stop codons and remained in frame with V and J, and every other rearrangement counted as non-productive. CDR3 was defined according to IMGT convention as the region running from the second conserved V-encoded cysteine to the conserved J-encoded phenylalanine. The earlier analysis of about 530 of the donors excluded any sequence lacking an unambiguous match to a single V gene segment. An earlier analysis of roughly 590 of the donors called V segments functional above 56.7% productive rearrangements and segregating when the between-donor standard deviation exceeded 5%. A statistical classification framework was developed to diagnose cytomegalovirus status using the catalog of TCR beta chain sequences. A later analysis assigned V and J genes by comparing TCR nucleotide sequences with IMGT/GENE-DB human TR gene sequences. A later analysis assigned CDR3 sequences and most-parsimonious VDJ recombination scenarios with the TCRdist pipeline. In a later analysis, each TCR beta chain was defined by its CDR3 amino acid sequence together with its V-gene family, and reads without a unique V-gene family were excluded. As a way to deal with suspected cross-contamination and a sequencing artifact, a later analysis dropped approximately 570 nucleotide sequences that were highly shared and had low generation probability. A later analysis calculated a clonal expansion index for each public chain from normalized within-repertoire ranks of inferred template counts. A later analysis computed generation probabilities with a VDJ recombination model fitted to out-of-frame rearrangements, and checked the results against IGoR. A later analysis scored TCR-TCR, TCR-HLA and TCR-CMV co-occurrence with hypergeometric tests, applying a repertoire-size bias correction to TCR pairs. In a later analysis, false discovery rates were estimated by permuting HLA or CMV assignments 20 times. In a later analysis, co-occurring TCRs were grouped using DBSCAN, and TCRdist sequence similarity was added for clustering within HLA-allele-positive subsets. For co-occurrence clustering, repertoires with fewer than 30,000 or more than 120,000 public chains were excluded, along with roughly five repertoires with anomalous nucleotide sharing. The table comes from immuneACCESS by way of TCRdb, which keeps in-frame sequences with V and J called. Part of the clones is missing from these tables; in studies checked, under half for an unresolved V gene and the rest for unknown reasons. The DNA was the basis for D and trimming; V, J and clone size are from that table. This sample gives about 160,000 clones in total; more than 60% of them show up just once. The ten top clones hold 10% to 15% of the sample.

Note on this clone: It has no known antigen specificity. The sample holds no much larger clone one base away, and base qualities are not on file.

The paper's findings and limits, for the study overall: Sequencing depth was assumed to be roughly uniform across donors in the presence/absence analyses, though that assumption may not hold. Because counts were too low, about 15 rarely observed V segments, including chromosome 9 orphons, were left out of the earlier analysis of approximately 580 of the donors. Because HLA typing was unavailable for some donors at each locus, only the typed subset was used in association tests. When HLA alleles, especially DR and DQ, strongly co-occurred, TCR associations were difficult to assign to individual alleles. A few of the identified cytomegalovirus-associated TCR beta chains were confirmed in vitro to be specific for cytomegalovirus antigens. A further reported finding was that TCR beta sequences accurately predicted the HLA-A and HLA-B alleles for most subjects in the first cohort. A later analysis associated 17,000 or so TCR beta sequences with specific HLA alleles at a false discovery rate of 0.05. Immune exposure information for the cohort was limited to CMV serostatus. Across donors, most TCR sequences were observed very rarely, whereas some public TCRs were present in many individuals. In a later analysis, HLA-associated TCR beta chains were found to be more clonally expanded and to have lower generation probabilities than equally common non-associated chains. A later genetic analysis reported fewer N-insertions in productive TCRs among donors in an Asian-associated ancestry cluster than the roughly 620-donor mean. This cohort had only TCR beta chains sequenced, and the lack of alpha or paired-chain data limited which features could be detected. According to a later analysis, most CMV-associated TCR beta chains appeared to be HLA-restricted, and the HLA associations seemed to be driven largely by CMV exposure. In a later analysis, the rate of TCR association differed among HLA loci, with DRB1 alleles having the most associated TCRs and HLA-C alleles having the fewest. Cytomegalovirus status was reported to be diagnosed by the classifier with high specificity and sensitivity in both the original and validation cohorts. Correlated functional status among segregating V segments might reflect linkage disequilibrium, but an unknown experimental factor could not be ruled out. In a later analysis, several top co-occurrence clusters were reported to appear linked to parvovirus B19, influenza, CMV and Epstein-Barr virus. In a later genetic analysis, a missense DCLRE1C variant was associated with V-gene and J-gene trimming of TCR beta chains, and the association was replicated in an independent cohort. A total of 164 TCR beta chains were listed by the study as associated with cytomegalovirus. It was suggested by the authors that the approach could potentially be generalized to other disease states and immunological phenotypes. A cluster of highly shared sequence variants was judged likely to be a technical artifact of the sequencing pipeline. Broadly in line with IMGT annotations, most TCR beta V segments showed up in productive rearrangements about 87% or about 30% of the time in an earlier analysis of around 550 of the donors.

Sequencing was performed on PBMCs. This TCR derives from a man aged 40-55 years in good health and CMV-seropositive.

The DNA is as follows: TGTGCCAGCAGCTTAGTGGGACTAGCCGCAGATACGCAGTATTTT. It specifies CASSLVGLAADTQYF. The chain links TRBV7-8 with TRBJ2-3; TRBD2 lines up with 9 middle nucleotides. Trimming takes 1 base off V and 4 bases off J; junction bases not matched to a gene: 3. From the germline V gene, CDR1 is SGHVS and CDR2 is FQNEAQ. The CDR3 measures 15 amino acids from cysteine to phenylalanine. The only DNA kept is the CDR3, 45 bases in frame from the first base.